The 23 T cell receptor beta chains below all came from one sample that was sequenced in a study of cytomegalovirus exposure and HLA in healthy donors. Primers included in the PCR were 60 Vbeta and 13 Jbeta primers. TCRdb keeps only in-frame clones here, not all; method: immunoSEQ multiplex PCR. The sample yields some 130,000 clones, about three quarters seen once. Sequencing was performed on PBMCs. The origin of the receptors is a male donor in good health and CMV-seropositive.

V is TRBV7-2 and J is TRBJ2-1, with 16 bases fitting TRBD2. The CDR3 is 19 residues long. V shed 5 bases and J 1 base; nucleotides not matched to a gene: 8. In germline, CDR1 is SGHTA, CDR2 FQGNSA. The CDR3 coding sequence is TGTGCCAGCAGCGACACCGGGACTAGCGGGGGGGCGTCCTACAATGAGCAGTTCTTC. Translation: CASSDTGTSGGASYNEQFF.

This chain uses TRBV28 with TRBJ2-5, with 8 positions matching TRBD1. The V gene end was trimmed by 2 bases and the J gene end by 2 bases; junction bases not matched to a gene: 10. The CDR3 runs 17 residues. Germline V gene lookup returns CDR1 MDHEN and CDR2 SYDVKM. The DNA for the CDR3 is TGTGCCAGCAGTTTACCACCGGACAGGGCCGGACAAGAGACCCAGTACTTC. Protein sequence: CASSLPPDRAGQETQYF.

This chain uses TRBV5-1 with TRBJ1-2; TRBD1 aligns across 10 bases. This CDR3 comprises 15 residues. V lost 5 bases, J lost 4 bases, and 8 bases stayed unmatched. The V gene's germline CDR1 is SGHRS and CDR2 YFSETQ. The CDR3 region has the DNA TGCGCCAGCAGTCAATCCGGGACAGGGGTCTATGGCTACACCTTC. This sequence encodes CASSQSGTGVYGYTF.

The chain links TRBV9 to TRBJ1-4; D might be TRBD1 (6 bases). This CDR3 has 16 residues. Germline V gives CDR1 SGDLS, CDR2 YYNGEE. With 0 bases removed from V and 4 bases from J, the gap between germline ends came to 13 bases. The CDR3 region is CASSVGPGQSNEKLFF. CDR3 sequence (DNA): TGTGCCAGCAGCGTAGGTCCCGGACAGAGTAATGAAAAACTGTTTTTT.

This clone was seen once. The CDR3 loop reads CASSLSGLAGGYTDTQYF. CDR3 in DNA: TGTGCCAGCAGCTTATCGGGCCTAGCGGGGGGTTACACAGATACGCAGTATTTT. The V call is TRBV7-2, the J call TRBJ2-3; 11 positions agree with TRBD2. The CDR3 covers 18 residues. V shed 2 bases, J shed 2 bases, and the junction held 9 bases outside the gene matches. The germline V gene encodes CDR1 SGHTA and CDR2 FQGNSA.

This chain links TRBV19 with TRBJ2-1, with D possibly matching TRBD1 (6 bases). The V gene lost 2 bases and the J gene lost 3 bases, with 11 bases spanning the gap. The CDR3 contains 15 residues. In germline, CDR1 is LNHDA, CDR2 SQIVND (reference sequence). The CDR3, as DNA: TGTGCCAGTAGTATAAGGGGACAAGGCTACAATGAGCAGTTCTTC. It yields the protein CASSIRGQGYNEQFF.

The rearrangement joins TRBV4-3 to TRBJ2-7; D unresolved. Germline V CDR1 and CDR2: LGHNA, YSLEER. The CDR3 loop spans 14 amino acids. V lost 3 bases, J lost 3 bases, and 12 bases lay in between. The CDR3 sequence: CASSQEQTFYEQYF. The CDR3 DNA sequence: TGCGCCAGCAGCCAGGAACAGACATTCTACGAGCAGTACTTC.

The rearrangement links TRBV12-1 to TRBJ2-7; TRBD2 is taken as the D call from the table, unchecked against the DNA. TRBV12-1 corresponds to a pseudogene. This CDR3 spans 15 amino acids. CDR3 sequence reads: CASNPQTSGNYEQYF. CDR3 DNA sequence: TGTGCCAGCAACCCCCAGACTAGCGGAAACTACGAGCAGTACTTC.

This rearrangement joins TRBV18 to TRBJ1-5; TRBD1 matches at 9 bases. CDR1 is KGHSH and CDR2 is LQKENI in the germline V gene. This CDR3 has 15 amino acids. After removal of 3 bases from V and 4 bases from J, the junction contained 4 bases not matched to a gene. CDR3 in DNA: TGTGCCAGCTCACCGGGACAGGGTTTAAATCAGCCCCAGCATTTT. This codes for CASSPGQGLNQPQHF.

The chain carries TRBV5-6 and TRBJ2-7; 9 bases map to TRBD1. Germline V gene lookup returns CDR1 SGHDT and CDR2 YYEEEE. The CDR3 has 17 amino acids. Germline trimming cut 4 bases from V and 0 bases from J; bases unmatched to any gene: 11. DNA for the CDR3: TGTGCCAGCAGCCTGACAGGGGGGAGCGGACGCTCCTACGAGCAGTACTTC. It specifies CASSLTGGSGRSYEQYF. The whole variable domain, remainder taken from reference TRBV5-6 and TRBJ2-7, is DAGVTQSPTHLIKTRGQQVTLRCSPKSGHDTVSWYQQALGQGPQFIFQYYEEEERQRGNFPDRFSGHQFPNYSSELNVNALLLGDSALYLCASSLTGGSGRSYEQYFGPGTRLTVT.

The CDR3 sequence is CASSPIGGQPYEQYF. The CDR3, as DNA: TGTGCCAGCAGCCCCATCGGGGGACAGCCCTACGAGCAGTACTTC. This sequence joins TRBV5-4 and TRBJ2-7; D perhaps matches TRBD1 (7 bases). The V gene lost 4 bases and the J gene lost 2 bases, with 16 bases spanning the gap. Germline loops: CDR1 SGHNT, CDR2 YYREEE (reference sequence). This CDR3 comprises 15 residues.

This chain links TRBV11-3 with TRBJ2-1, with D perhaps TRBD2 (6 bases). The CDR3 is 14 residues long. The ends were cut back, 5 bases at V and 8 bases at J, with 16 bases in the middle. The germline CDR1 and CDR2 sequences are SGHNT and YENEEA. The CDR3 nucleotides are TGTGCCAGCAGCCCCGAGGCGGGAATCGATGAGCAGTTCTTC. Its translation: CASSPEAGIDEQFF.

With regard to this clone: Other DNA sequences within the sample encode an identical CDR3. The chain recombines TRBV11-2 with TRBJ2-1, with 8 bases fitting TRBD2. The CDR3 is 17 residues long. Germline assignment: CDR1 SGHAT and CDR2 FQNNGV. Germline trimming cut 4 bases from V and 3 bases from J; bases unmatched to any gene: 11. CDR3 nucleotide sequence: TGTGCCAGCAGCTCATCCGGGACCAGCGGGAGCTACAATGAGCAGTTCTTC. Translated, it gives CASSSSGTSGSYNEQFF.

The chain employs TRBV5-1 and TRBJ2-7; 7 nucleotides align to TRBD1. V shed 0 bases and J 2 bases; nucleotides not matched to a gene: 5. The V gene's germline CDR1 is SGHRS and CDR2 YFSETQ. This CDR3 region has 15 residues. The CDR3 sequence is CASSLEEGQTYEQYF. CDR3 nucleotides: TGCGCCAGCAGCTTGGAAGAGGGACAGACCTACGAGCAGTACTTC.

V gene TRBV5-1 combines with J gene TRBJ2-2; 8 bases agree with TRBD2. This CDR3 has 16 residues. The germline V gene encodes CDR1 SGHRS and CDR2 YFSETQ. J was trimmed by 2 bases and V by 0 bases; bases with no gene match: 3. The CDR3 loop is CASSLAAGGNTGELFF. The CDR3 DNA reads TGCGCCAGCAGCTTGGCCGCGGGGGGCAACACCGGGGAGCTGTTTTTT.

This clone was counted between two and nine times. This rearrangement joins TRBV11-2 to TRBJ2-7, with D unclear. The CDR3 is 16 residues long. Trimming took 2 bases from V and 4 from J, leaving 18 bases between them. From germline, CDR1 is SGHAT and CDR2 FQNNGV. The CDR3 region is CASSLSVGWIPYEQYF. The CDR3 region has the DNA TGTGCCAGCAGCTTATCGGTCGGGTGGATTCCATACGAGCAGTACTTC. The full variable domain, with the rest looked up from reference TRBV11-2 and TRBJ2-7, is EAGVAQSPRYKIIEKRQSVAFWCNPISGHATLYWYQQILGQGPKLLIQFQNNGVVDDSQLPKDRFSAERLKGVDSTLKIQPAKLEDSAVYLCASSLSVGWIPYEQYFGPGTRLTVT.

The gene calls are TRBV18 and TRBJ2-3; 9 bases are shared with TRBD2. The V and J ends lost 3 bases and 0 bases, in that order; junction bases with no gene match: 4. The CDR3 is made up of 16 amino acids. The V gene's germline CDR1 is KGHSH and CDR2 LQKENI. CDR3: CASSPLGLASTDTQYF. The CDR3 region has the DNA TGTGCCAGCTCACCTCTAGGACTAGCGAGCACAGATACGCAGTATTTT.

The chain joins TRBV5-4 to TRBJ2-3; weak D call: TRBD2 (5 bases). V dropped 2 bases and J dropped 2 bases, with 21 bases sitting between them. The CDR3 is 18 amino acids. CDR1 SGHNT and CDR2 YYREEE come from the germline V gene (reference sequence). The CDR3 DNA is TGTGCCAGCAGCTTCCCTATAGGACTCCCAAAGATCACAGATACGCAGTATTTT. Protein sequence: CASSFPIGLPKITDTQYF.

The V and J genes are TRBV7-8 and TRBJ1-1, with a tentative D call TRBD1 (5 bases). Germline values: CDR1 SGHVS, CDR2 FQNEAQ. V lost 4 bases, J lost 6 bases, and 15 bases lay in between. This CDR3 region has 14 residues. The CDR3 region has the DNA TGTGCCAGCAGCTCGACAGTCGTCAAATCTGAAGCTTTCTTT. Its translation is CASSSTVVKSEAFF.

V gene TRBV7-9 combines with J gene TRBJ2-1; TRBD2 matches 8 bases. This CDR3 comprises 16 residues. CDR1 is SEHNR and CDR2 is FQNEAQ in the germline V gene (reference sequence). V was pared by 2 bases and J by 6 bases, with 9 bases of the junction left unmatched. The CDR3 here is CASSLLSGGPFNEQFF. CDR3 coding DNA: TGTGCCAGCAGCTTACTTTCGGGGGGGCCATTCAATGAGCAGTTCTTC.

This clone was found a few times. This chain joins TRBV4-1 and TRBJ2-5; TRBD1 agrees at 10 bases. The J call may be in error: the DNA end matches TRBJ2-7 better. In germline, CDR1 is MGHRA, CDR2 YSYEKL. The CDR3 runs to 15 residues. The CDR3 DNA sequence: TGCGCCAGCAGCCCGACAGGGGGCCTGGACCACGAGCAGTACTTC. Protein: CASSPTGGLDHEQYF.

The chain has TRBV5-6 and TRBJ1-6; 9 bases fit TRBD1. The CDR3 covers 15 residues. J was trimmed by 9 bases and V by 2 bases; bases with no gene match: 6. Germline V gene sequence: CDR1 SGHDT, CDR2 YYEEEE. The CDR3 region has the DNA TGTGCCAGCAGCTTTGGGACAGGGTCGGGTTCACCCCTCCACTTT. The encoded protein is CASSFGTGSGSPLHF.

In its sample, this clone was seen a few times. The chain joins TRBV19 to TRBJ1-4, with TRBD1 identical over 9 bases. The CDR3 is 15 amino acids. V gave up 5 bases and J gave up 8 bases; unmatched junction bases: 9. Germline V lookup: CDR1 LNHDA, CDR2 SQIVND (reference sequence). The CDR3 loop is CASSPRTGEREKLFF. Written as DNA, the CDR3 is TGTGCCAGTAGTCCGAGGACAGGGGAAAGGGAAAAACTGTTTTTT.